This TCR beta chain was retrieved from a study of blood T cell repertoires in COVID-19. This clone showed up just once. TCRdb's copy holds only in-frame clones and misses some; the assay was immunoSEQ multiplex PCR. The repertoire holds approximately 190,000 clones, about 88% seen once, with roughly 2% in the top ten. CDR3 size: 15 residues. V shed 1 base and J 6 bases; nucleotides not matched to a gene: 5. The germline gives CDR1 MNHEY, CDR2 SVGAGI. The sequence came from an older man with active or convalescent COVID-19. Sequenced input: peripheral blood. V gene TRBV6-5 combines with J gene TRBJ2-4, with TRBD2 matching 8 bases. CDR3 sequence: CASSYFSSGINIQYF. The CDR3 bases are TGTGCCAGCAGTTACTTCAGTAGCGGGATAAACATTCAGTACTTC.